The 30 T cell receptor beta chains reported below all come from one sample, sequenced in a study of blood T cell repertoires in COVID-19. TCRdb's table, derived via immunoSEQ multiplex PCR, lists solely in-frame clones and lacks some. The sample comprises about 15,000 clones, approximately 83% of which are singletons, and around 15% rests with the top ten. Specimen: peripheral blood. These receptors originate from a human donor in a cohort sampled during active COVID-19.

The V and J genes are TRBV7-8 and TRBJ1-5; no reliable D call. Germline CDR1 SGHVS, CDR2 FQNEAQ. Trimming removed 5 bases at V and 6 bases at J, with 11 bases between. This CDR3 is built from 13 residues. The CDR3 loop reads CASSRLAGQPQHF. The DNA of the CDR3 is TGTGCCAGCAGCCGGCTAGCCGGTCAGCCCCAGCATTTT. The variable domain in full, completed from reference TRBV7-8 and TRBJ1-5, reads GAGVSQSPRYKVAKRGQDVALRCDPISGHVSLFWYQQALGQGPEFLTYFQNEAQLDKSGLPSDRFFAERPEGSVSTLKIQRTQQEDSAVYLCASSRLAGQPQHFGDGTRLSIL.

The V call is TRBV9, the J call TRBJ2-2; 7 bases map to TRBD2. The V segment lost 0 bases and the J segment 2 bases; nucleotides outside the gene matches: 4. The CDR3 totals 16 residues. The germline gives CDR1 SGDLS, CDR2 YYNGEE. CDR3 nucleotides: TGTGCCAGCAGCGTAGATCCTAGCGGAAACACCGGGGAGCTGTTTTTT. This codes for CASSVDPSGNTGELFF. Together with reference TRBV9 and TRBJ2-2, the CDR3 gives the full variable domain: DSGVTQTPKHLITATGQRVTLRCSPRSGDLSVYWYQQSLDQGLQFLIQYYNGEERAKGNILERFSAQQFPDLHSELNLSSLELGDSALYFCASSVDPSGNTGELFFGEGSRLTVL.

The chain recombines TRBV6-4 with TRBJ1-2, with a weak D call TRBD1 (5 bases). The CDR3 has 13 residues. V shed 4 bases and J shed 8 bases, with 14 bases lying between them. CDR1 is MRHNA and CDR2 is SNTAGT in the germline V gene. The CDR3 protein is CASSARGIGGYTF. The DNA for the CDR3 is TGTGCCAGCAGTGCACGGGGGATTGGCGGCTACACCTTC.

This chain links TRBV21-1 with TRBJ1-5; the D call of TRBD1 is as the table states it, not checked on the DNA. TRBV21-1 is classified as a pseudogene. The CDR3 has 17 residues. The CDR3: CASSKSRGHRSNQPQHF. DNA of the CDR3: TGTGCCAGCAGCAAAAGTAGGGGACATCGTAGCAATCAGCCCCAGCATTTT.

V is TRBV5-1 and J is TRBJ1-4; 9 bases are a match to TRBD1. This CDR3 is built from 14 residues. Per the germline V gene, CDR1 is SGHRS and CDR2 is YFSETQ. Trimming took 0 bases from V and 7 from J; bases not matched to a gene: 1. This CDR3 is CASSLGQGGEKLFF. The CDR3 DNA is TGCGCCAGCAGCTTGGGACAGGGGGGTGAAAAACTGTTTTTT.

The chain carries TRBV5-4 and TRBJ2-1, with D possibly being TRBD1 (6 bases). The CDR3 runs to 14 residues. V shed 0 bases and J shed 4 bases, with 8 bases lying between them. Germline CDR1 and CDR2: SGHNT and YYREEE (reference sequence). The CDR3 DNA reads TGTGCCAGCAGCTTGGGACAGGAATACAATGAGCAGTTCTTC. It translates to CASSLGQEYNEQFF.

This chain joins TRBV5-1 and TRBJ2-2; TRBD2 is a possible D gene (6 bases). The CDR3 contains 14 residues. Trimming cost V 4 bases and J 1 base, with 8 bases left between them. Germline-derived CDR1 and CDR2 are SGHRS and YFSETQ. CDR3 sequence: CASSRRENTGELFF. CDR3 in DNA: TGCGCCAGCAGCCGGAGGGAGAACACCGGGGAGCTGTTTTTT. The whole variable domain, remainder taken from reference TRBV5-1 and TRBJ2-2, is KAGVTQTPRYLIKTRGQQVTLSCSPISGHRSVSWYQQTPGQGLQFLFEYFSETQRNKGNFPGRFSGRQFSNSRSEMNVSTLELGDSALYLCASSRRENTGELFFGEGSRLTVL.

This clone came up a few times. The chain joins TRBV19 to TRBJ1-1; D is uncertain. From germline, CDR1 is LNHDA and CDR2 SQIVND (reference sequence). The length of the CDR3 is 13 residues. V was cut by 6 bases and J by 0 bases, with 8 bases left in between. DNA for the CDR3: TGTGCCAGTAGCCCGTCCTTGAACACTGAAGCTTTCTTT. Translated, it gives CASSPSLNTEAFF.

CDR3 sequence reads: CAISESREGYVAFF. CDR3 nucleotide sequence: TGTGCCATCAGTGAGTCGAGGGAGGGGTACGTTGCTTTCTTT. The chain recombines TRBV10-3 with TRBJ1-1; possibly TRBD1 for D (5 bases). The germline CDR1 and CDR2 sequences are ENHRY and SYGVKD. Trimming left V 0 bases short and J 11 bases short, with 16 bases between. The CDR3 is made up of 14 amino acids.

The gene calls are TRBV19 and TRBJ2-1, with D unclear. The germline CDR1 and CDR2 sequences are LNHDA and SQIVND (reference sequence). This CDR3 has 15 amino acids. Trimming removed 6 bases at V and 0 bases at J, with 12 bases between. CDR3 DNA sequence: TGTGCCAGTAGCCCTACCGGTAGCTCCTACAATGAGCAGTTCTTC. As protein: CASSPTGSSYNEQFF.

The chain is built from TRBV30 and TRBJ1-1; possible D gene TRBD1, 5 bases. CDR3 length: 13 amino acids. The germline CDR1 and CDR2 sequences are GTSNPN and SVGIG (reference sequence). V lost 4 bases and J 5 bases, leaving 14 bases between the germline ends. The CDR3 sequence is CAWTSDSWTEAFF. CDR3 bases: TGTGCCTGGACGTCCGACAGTTGGACTGAAGCTTTCTTT.

CDR3 amino acids: CASSYSRTVNTEAFF. CDR3 DNA sequence: TGTGCCAGCAGTTACTCGAGGACAGTGAACACTGAAGCTTTCTTT. The V gene is TRBV6-5, the J gene TRBJ1-1; possibly TRBD1 for D (6 bases). The CDR3 is 15 amino acids. The germline V gene has CDR1 MNHEY and CDR2 SVGAGI. The germline V and J ends were trimmed by 0 bases and 0 bases, with 8 bases remaining between them.

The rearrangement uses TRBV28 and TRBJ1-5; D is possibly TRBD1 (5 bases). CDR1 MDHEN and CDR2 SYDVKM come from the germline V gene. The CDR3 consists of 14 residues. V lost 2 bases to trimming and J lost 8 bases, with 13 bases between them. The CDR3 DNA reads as TGTGCCAGCAGTTTACCCGGGACTTTTGAGCCCCAGCATTTT. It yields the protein CASSLPGTFEPQHF.

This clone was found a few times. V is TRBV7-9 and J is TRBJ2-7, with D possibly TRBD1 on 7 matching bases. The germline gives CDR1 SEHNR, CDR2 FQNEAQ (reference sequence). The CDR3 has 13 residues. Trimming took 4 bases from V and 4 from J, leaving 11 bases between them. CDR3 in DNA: TGTGCCAGCAGCTCCTCAGGGGGGTACGAGCAGTACTTC. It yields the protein CASSSSGGYEQYF. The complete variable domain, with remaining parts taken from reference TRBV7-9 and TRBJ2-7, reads DTGVSQNPRHKITKRGQNVTFRCDPISEHNRLYWYRQTLGQGPEFLTYFQNEAQLEKSRLLSDRFSAERPKGSFSTLEIQRTEQGDSAMYLCASSSSGGYEQYFGPGTRLTVT.

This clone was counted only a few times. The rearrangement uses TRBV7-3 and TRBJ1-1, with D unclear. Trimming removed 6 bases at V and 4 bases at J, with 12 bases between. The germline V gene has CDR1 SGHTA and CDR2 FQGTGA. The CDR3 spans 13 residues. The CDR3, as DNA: TGTGCCAGCAGTTACCATAGAGGCACTGAAGCTTTCTTT. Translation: CASSYHRGTEAFF.

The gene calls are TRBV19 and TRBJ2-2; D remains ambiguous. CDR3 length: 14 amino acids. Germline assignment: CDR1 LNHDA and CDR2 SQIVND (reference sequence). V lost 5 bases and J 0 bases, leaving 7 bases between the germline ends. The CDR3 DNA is TGTGCCAGTAGTCGACGGGCGAACACCGGGGAGCTGTTTTTT. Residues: CASSRRANTGELFF.

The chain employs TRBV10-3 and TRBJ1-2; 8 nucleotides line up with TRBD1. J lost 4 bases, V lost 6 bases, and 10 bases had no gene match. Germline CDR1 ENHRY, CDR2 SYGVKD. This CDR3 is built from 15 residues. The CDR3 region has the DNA TGTGCCATCAGGATGGACAGGGAGGATACCTATGGCTACACCTTC. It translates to CAIRMDREDTYGYTF.

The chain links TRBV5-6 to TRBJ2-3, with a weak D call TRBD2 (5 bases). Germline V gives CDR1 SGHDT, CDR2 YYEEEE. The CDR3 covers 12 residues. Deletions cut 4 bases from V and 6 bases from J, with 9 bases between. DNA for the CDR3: TGTGCCAGCAGCCGGAGGTGGGATACGCAGTATTTT. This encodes CASSRRWDTQYF.

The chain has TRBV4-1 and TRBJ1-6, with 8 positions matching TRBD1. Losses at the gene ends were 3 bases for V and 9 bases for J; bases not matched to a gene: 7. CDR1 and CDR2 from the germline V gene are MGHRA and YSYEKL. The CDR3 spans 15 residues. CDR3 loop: CASSHPDRGGSPLHF. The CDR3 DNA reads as TGCGCCAGCAGCCACCCAGACAGGGGAGGTTCACCCCTCCACTTT.

The CDR3 region is CASSSRGGGEAFF. The CDR3 DNA reads as TGTGCCAGCAGCTCCCGTGGGGGGGGCGAAGCTTTCTTT. The V and J genes are TRBV5-5 and TRBJ1-1; possibly TRBD1 for D (6 bases). This CDR3 contains 13 residues. CDR1 is SGHKS, CDR2 YYEKEE, per germline (reference sequence). V gave up 3 bases and J gave up 8 bases, with 14 bases separating them.

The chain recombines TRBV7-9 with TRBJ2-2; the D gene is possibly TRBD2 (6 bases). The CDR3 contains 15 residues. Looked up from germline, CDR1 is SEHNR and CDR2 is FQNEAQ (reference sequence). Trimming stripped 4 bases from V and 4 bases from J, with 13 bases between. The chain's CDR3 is CASSSYLATTGELFF. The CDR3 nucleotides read TGTGCCAGCAGCTCCTATCTAGCGACCACCGGGGAGCTGTTTTTT. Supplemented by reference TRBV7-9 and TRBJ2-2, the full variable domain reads DTGVSQNPRHKITKRGQNVTFRCDPISEHNRLYWYRQTLGQGPEFLTYFQNEAQLEKSRLLSDRFSAERPKGSFSTLEIQRTEQGDSAMYLCASSSYLATTGELFFGEGSRLTVL.

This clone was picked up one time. The CDR3 is CASSTGQGGYGYTF. The CDR3 DNA sequence: TGCGCCAGCAGCACCGGACAGGGCGGCTATGGCTACACCTTC. The chain combines TRBV5-1 with TRBJ1-2, with 8 bases lining up with TRBD1. The germline gives CDR1 SGHRS, CDR2 YFSETQ. Unmatched junction bases numbered 6, after V lost 4 bases and J lost 4 bases. The CDR3 covers 14 residues.

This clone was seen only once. CDR3 nucleotides: TGTGCCAGCAGTTACGTATACAGGGCCTCCTATGGCTACACCTTC. Encoded protein: CASSYVYRASYGYTF. The rearrangement joins TRBV6-5 to TRBJ1-2, with a tentative D call TRBD1 (6 bases). The germline V and J ends were trimmed by 2 bases and 4 bases, with 14 bases remaining between them. Looked up from germline, CDR1 is MNHEY and CDR2 is SVGAGI. The CDR3 is 15 amino acids.

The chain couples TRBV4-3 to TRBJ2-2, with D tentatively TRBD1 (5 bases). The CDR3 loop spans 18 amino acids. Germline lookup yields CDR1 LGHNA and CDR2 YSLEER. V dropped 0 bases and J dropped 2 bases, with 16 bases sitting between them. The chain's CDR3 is CASSQEEVRALNTGELFF. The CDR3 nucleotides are TGCGCCAGCAGCCAAGAAGAAGTCAGGGCCCTTAACACCGGGGAGCTGTTTTTT.

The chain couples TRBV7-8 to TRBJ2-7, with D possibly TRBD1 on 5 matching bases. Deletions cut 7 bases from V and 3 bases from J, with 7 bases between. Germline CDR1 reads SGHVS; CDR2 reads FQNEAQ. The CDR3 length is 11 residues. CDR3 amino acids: CASTDSYEQYF. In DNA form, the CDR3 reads TGTGCCAGCACAGACAGCTACGAGCAGTACTTC.

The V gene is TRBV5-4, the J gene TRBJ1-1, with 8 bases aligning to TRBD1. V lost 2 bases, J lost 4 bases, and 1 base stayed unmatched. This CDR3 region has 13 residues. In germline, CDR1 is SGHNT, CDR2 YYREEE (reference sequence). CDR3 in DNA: TGTGCCAGCAGCTTTACAGGGGGCACTGAAGCTTTCTTT. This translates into CASSFTGGTEAFF.

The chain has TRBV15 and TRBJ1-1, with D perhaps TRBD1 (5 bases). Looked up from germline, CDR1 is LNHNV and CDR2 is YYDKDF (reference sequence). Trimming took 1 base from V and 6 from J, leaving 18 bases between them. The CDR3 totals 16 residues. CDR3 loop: CATSRVPGSLIAEAFF. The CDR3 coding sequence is TGTGCCACCAGCAGAGTCCCAGGGTCCCTTATAGCTGAAGCTTTCTTT.

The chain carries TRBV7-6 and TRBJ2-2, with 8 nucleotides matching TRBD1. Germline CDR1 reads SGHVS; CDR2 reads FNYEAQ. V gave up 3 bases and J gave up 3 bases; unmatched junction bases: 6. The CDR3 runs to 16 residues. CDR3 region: CASSLLGQGYTGELFF. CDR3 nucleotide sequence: TGTGCCAGCAGCTTGTTAGGACAGGGCTACACCGGGGAGCTGTTTTTT.

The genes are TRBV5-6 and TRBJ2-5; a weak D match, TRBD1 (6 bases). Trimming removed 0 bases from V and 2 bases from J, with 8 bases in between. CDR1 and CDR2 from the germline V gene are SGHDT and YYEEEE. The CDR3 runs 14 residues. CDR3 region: CASSLEQGQETQYF. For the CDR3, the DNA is TGTGCCAGCAGCTTGGAGCAGGGGCAAGAGACCCAGTACTTC.

CDR3 nucleotide sequence: TGCGCCAGCAGCCGAGACCGACAGGGAGCAACTGAAGCTTTCTTT. Its protein is CASSRDRQGATEAFF. The chain combines TRBV5-1 with TRBJ1-1, with 7 bases fitting TRBD1. J was trimmed by 5 bases and V by 4 bases; bases with no gene match: 11. The CDR3 is made up of 15 amino acids. Germline V gives CDR1 SGHRS, CDR2 YFSETQ.